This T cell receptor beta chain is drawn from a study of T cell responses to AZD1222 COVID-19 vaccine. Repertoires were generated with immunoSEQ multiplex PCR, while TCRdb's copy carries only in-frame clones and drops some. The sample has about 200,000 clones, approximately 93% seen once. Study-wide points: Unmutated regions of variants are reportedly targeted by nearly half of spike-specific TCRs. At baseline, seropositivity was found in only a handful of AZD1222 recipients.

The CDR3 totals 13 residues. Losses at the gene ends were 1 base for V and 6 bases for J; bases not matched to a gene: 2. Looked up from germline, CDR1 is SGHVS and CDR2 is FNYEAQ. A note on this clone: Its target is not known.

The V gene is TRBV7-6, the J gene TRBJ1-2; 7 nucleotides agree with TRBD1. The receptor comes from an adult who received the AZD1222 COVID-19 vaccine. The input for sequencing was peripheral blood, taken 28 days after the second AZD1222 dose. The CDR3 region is CASSLGTGNGYTF. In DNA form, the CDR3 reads TGTGCCAGCAGCTTAGGGACAGGCAATGGCTACACCTTC. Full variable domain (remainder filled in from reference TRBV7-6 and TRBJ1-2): GAGVSQSPRYKVTKRGQDVALRCDPISGHVSLYWYRQALGQGPEFLTYFNYEAQQDKSGLPNDRFSAERPEGSISTLTIQRTEQRDSAMYRCASSLGTGNGYTFGSGTRLTVV.